The next 20 T cell receptor beta chains were all read from a single sample in a study of Ad26.COV2.S vaccination and SARS-CoV-2 variants. Only in-frame clones appear in the TCRdb table, and some are missing; sequencing was by immunoSEQ multiplex PCR. The data hold approximately 400,000 clones, with 92% observed a single time. This sample comprised peripheral blood, obtained after recovery from COVID-19. The receptors come from a human donor who had recovered from COVID-19.

This chain connects TRBV4-2 to TRBJ1-4; D remains ambiguous. This CDR3 contains 13 residues. In germline, CDR1 is LGHNA, CDR2 YNFKEQ. V was cut by 4 bases and J by 7 bases, with 10 bases left in between. CDR3 sequence reads: CASSRWVREKLFF. DNA for the CDR3: TGTGCCAGCAGCCGGTGGGTCCGTGAAAAACTGTTTTTT.

CDR3 residues: CASTQIGGELYGYTF. The CDR3 nucleotides are TGTGCCAGTACCCAAATCGGGGGAGAACTCTATGGCTACACCTTC. V is TRBV19 and J is TRBJ1-2; tentatively, D is TRBD1 (5 bases). The CDR3 totals 15 residues. Germline V gene lookup returns CDR1 LNHDA and CDR2 SQIVND (reference sequence). V was cut by 7 bases and J by 4 bases, with 19 bases left in between.

The V and J genes are TRBV27 and TRBJ1-1; a weak D match, TRBD1 (5 bases). Trimming cost V 6 bases and J 7 bases, with 18 bases left between them. Germline CDR1 reads MNHEY; CDR2 reads SMNVEV (reference sequence). There are 14 residues in the CDR3. The CDR3 protein is CASSPNRQGVEAFF. CDR3 DNA: TGTGCCAGCAGCCCCAACCGCCAGGGAGTTGAAGCTTTCTTT.

J is TRBJ2-1 and V is TRBV9, with D possibly matching TRBD2 (6 bases). V was cut by 2 bases and J by 8 bases, with 23 bases left in between. CDR1 is SGDLS and CDR2 is YYNGEE in the germline V gene. The length of the CDR3 is 17 residues. As DNA, the CDR3 is TGTGCCAGCAGCGTGGCGACTAGTCCTCGGGGTTCGGATGAGCAGTTCTTC. The encoded protein is CASSVATSPRGSDEQFF.

The V gene is TRBV27, the J gene TRBJ2-7, with TRBD1 identical over 8 bases. The CDR3 is 15 residues long. Losses at the gene ends were 6 bases for V and 1 base for J; bases not matched to a gene: 8. Germline-derived CDR1 and CDR2 are MNHEY and SMNVEV (reference sequence). The CDR3 DNA sequence: TGTGCCAGCAGGAAGACAGGGGTCCGATCCTACGAGCAGTACTTC. Amino acid sequence: CASRKTGVRSYEQYF.

J is TRBJ2-6 and V is TRBV5-1, with D maybe TRBD1 (6 bases). Trimming cost V 5 bases and J 1 base, with 22 bases left between them. Looked up from germline, CDR1 is SGHRS and CDR2 is YFSETQ. The CDR3 extends over 19 amino acids. The CDR3: CASRGVWDKGISGANVLTF. The CDR3 DNA reads TGCGCCAGCAGGGGGGTTTGGGACAAGGGGATATCTGGGGCCAACGTCCTGACTTTC.

This chain joins TRBV14 and TRBJ2-7; possibly TRBD1 or TRBD2 for D (5 bases each). Germline lookup yields CDR1 SGHDN and CDR2 FVKESK. V was shortened by 4 bases and J by 3 bases, with 16 bases between the two germline ends. The CDR3 runs to 15 residues. Here the CDR3 reads CASSPGAGNFYEQYF. CDR3 coding DNA: TGTGCCAGCAGCCCCGGGGCAGGGAACTTCTACGAGCAGTACTTC. Full variable domain (missing parts from reference TRBV14 and TRBJ2-7): EAGVTQFPSHSVIEKGQTVTLRCDPISGHDNLYWYRRVMGKEIKFLLHFVKESKQDESGMPNNRFLAERTGGTYSTLKVQPAELEDSGVYFCASSPGAGNFYEQYFGPGTRLTVT.

The V gene is TRBV7-2, the J gene TRBJ2-1; no reliable D call. The germline gives CDR1 SGHTA, CDR2 FQGNSA. The CDR3 totals 17 residues. V lost 1 base, J lost 8 bases, and 21 bases lay in between. The CDR3 DNA follows: TGTGCCAGCAGCTTAGTTGCGATTCCTGCTTCTCCCGATGAGCAGTTCTTC. Residues: CASSLVAIPASPDEQFF.

This clone has a single count. The CDR3 protein is CASKPSGGAYNEQFF. CDR3 coding DNA: TGTGCCAGCAAACCTAGCGGGGGGGCCTACAATGAGCAGTTCTTC. The chain links TRBV6-4 to TRBJ2-1; 12 bases are shared with TRBD2. The CDR3 sequence is 15 residues long. V was clipped by 7 bases and J by 2 bases; unmatched bases: 3. Germline loops: CDR1 MRHNA, CDR2 SNTAGT.

This clone has just one count. The chain couples TRBV5-1 to TRBJ1-2, with D tentatively TRBD1 (5 bases). CDR1 SGHRS and CDR2 YFSETQ come from the germline V gene. This CDR3 spans 13 amino acids. V shed 7 bases and J shed 3 bases, with 13 bases lying between them. The CDR3 bases are TGCGCCAGCGGAGGGACGGCACACTATGGCTACACCTTC. This gives the protein CASGGTAHYGYTF.

The rearrangement uses TRBV6-2 or TRBV6-3 and TRBJ2-1, with 9 bases matching TRBD1. CDR1 MNHEY and CDR2 SVGEGT come from the germline V gene. The CDR3 contains 19 residues. V dropped 4 bases and J dropped 8; count of bases not matched to a gene: 21. The CDR3: CASSSSLGSPGTGIDEQFF. CDR3 coding DNA: TGTGCCAGCAGTTCAAGCTTGGGGAGCCCCGGGACAGGGATTGATGAGCAGTTCTTC.

Note on this clone: This CDR3 is also generated by other DNA sequences in the sample. The CDR3 is CASSLTYEQYF. The CDR3 coding sequence is TGTGCCAGCAGCCTAACCTACGAGCAGTACTTC. This chain uses TRBV7-9 with TRBJ2-7, with D unclear. Per the germline V gene, CDR1 is SEHNR and CDR2 is FQNEAQ (reference sequence). The CDR3 consists of 11 residues. The germline V and J ends were trimmed by 5 bases and 2 bases, with 4 bases remaining between them.

This rearrangement joins TRBV10-3 to TRBJ2-7; a possible D gene is TRBD2 (5 bases). CDR1 and CDR2 from the germline V gene are ENHRY and SYGVKD. V was shortened by 7 bases and J by 3 bases, with 10 bases between the two germline ends. CDR3 length: 12 amino acids. CDR3 amino acids: CAIMREDYEQYF. Written as DNA, the CDR3 is TGTGCCATCATGAGGGAAGACTACGAGCAGTACTTC.

V usage is TRBV5-4 and J usage is TRBJ1-1; D may be TRBD1 (5 bases). The CDR3 spans 14 residues. The V gene lost 1 base and the J gene lost 1 base, with 8 bases spanning the gap. Germline loops: CDR1 SGHNT, CDR2 YYREEE (reference sequence). CDR3 coding DNA: TGTGCCAGCAGCTTGTGGGGGGGGAACACTGAAGCTTTCTTT. It yields the protein CASSLWGGNTEAFF.

The V call is TRBV5-5, the J call TRBJ2-2; D possibly corresponds to TRBD2 (7 bases). Trimming left V 4 bases short and J 2 bases short, with 15 bases between. The CDR3 has 16 residues. Germline V gene data show CDR1 as SGHKS and CDR2 as YYEKEE (reference sequence). CDR3 sequence reads: CASSQEGGINTGELFF. The DNA for the CDR3 is TGTGCCAGCAGCCAAGAGGGGGGGATTAACACCGGGGAGCTGTTTTTT.

The chain couples TRBV27 to TRBJ2-3; D is uncertain. The CDR3 is 14 residues long. V was pared by 3 bases and J by 3 bases, with 10 bases between. Germline CDR1 reads MNHEY; CDR2 reads SMNVEV (reference sequence). This CDR3 is CASSFSRHTDTQYF. Written as DNA, the CDR3 is TGTGCCAGCAGTTTCTCCCGACATACAGATACGCAGTATTTT.

This clone occurred once. This chain joins TRBV7-6 and TRBJ1-5; TRBD1 matches 9 bases. Germline CDR1 reads SGHVS; CDR2 reads FNYEAQ. This CDR3 is built from 15 residues. V gave up 1 base and J gave up 5 bases; unmatched junction bases: 3. The CDR3 spells CASSLEQGAYQPQHF. The DNA for the CDR3 is TGTGCCAGCAGCTTAGAACAGGGGGCTTATCAGCCCCAGCATTTT.

V usage is TRBV15 and J usage is TRBJ2-3, with 10 bases fitting TRBD1. Germline V CDR1 and CDR2: LNHNV, YYDKDF (reference sequence). Losses at the gene ends were 5 bases for V and 2 bases for J; bases not matched to a gene: 7. This CDR3 contains 16 residues. CDR3 in amino acids: CATSLTGTGVTDTQYF. CDR3 nucleotides: TGTGCCACCAGCTTAACCGGGACAGGGGTCACAGATACGCAGTATTTT.

This clone was seen a single time. The CDR3 bases are TGTGCCAGCAGCTTAGTTAGGGGCGAGCAGTACTTC. Its protein product is CASSLVRGEQYF. This chain connects TRBV13 to TRBJ2-7; weak D call: TRBD1 (5 bases). The V gene lost 1 base and the J gene lost 6 bases, with 7 bases spanning the gap. This CDR3 has 12 amino acids. Germline values: CDR1 PRHDT, CDR2 FYEKMQ (reference sequence).

This clone has a single count. V gene TRBV7-6 combines with J gene TRBJ1-5, with 9 bases matching TRBD1. Germline values: CDR1 SGHVS, CDR2 FNYEAQ. The V segment lost 7 bases and the J segment 3 bases; nucleotides outside the gene matches: 10. CDR3 length: 16 residues. CDR3 in DNA: TGTGCCAGCACCCACAACAGGGGGCAAGACAATCAGCCCCAGCATTTT. This codes for CASTHNRGQDNQPQHF.